This T cell receptor beta chain was found in a study of response to subunit inactivated influenza vaccine. Overall study findings and caveats: It was suggested by the authors that few new T cells are recruited by each seasonal influenza vaccination.

On this clonotype: Its antigen is unidentified.

Each CDR3 protein is one row after TCRdb ran MiXCR on the RT-PCR reads. In the table there are around 850,000 distinct CDR3 sequences, 18% of which are singletons. The CDR3 is 12 amino acids. V dropped 7 bases and J dropped 4 bases, with 11 bases sitting between them. CDR1 is MDHEN, CDR2 SYDVKM, per germline. The sequence was collected from a man aged 50 to 60 who received an inactivated influenza vaccine. Specimen: PBMCs from blood, collected 4 to 6 days after vaccination. The rearrangement joins TRBV28 to TRBJ2-7; either TRBD1 or TRBD2 may supply D (7 bases each). The CDR3 loop is CASTGGVYEQYF. Written as DNA, the CDR3 is TGTGCCAGCACAGGGGGGGTGTACGAGCAGTACTTC.